Sequencing of this T cell receptor (beta chain) was carried out in a study of cytomegalovirus exposure and HLA in healthy donors. About the study: An early data release held tens of millions of unique TCRs from HLA-typed donors. Notes on the study in general: It is likely that the observed cluster of highly shared sequence variants was a sequencing artifact. Cytomegalovirus-associated status was assigned to fewer than 200 TCR beta chains.

About this clone itself: Its antigen is unidentified.

CDR3 length: 15 residues. The germline V gene encodes CDR1 LNHDA and CDR2 SQIVND (reference sequence). Trimming left V 8 bases short and J 1 base short, with 17 bases between. In the PCR, 60 Vbeta and 13 Jbeta primers were used. Sequencing used immunoSEQ multiplex PCR; TCRdb keeps in-frame clones, though not all of them. The sample has 130,000 or so clones, 77% seen once. The chain recombines TRBV19 with TRBJ1-1, with D possibly TRBD1 on 5 matching bases. The TCR sequence derives from a man younger than 30 in good health and CMV-seropositive. Sequenced input: PBMCs. The CDR3, as DNA: TGTGCCAGTTCCCAGGGCGGGAACCGGAACACTGAAGCTTTCTTT. Its protein is CASSQGGNRNTEAFF.